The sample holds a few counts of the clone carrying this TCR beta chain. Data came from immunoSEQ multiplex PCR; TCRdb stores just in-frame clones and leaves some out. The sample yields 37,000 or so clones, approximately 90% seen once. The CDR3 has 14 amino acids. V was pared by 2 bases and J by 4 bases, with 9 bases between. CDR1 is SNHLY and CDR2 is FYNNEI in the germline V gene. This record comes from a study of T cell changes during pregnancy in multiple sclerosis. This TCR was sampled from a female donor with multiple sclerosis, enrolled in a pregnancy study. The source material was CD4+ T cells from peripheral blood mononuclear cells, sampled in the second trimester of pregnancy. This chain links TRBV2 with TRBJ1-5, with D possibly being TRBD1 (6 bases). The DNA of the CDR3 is TGTGCCAGCAGTGAAACAGGGAGAAATCAGCCCCAGCATTTT. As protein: CASSETGRNQPQHF.